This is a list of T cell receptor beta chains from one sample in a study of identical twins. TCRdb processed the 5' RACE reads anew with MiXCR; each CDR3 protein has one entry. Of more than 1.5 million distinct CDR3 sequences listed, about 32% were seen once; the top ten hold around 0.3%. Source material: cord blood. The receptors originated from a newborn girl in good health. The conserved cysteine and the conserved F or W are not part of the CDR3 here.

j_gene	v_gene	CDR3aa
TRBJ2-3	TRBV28	SHSGTLTDTQY
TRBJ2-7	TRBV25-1	ASSGQDSSYEQY
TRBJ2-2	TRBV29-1	SVVGLANTGELF
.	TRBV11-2	ASSLGRVPSYEQY
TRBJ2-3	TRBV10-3	ASNEQGASTDTQY
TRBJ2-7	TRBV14	ASSQFRGQGITEQY
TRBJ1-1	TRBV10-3	AIKGSLGMDTEAF
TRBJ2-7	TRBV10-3	AISRDTGSEQY
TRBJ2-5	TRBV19	ASSGGLAWETQY
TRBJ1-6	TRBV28	ASSFPHGTSNSPLH
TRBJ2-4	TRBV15	ATSRGGTPLAKNIQY
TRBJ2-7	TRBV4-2	ASSQDKFYEQY
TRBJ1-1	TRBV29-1	SVEEFPTPMNTEAF
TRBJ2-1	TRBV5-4	ASSEGLAGEGNEQF
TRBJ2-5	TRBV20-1	SARRGTLQETQY
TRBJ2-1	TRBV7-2	ASSMTSGSYNEQF
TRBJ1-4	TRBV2	ASSDEKLF
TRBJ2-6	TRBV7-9	ASTPPGANVLT
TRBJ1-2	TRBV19	ASSMGTGNYFYT
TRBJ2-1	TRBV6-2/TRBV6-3	ASGDGLAGRNEQF
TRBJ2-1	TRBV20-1	SAKVGEQF
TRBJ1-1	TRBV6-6	ASSYGQGAGTEAF
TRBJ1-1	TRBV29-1	SVIRDRSLNTEAF
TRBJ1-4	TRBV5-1	ASSLRLPTNEKLF
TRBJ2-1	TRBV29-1	SVATGGLYNEQF
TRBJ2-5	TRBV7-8	ASIKEGETQY
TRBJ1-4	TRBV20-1	SLRVGFEKLF
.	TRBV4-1	ASSQPVGEETQY
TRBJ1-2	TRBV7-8	ASSAPGYSGYT
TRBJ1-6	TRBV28	ASSLRDSPPH
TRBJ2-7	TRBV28	ASSLQPGTSAHYEQY
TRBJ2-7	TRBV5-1	ASSWDKYEQY
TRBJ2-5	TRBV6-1	ASSVAGQGGWETQY
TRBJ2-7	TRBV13	ASSLGQGPIYEQY
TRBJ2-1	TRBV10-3	ATLAGVSYNEQF
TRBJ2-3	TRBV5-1	ASSRGLAGITDTQY
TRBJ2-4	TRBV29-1	SVVTGGAKNIQY
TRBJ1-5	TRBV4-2	ASSQDFDRPQPQH
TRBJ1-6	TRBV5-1	ASSPRRAGGHALASPLH
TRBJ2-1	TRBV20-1	SARDPSGSSNEQF
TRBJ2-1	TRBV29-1	GVPGLAVYNEQF
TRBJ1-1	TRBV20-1	SARDPAGPYMNTEAF
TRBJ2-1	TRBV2	ASNGRTGGDNEQF
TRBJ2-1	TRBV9	ASSVASGTVRSEQF
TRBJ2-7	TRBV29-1	SVVVGQGAREQY
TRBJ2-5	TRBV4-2	ASSHIPEAGAPNEQY
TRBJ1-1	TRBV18	ASSSGQNTEAF
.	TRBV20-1	SAVDLSPYNEQY
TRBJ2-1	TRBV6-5	ASSYSSRTARTSYNEQF
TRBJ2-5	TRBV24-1	ATSGGRSSQETQY
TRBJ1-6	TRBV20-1	SAKDSSYNSPLH
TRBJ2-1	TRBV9	ASSPPQRSSYNEQF
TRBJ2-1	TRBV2	ASSEQGLAGGGAYYNEQF
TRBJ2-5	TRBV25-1	ASRISSGGTGEQY
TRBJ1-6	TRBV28	ASRPPNSPLH
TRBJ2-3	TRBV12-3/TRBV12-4	ASSSPGGRADTQY
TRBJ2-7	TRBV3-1	ASSPRDTGSYEQY